These 24 T cell receptor beta chains were sequenced from one sample in a study of identical twins (dated by TCRdb to 2015 to 2016). The protocol used for the library was 5' RACE. TCRdb lists the instrument as Illumina HiSeq 2000. Using fastp at Q25 and MiXCR, TCRdb reprocessed the public reads and kept productive beta chains. One record per CDR3 amino acid sequence lists the most common genes and DNA. Here the sample has around 1.7 million distinct CDR3 sequences; about 32% occur a single time. The top ten clones comprise over 0.25% of the sample. The sequenced material came from cord blood. The origin of the receptors is a newborn girl in good health.

This clonotype came up once. The V and J genes are TRBV4-1 and TRBJ2-4, with D hard to call. Germline values: CDR1 MGHRA, CDR2 YSYEKL. Trimming stripped 0 bases from V and 0 bases from J, with 6 bases between. The CDR3 covers 15 residues. CDR3 in amino acids: CASSQDPAAKNIQYF. As DNA, the CDR3 is TGCGCCAGCAGCCAAGACCCCGCAGCCAAAAACATTCAGTACTTC.

V usage is TRBV7-9 and J usage is TRBJ2-2; D remains unclear. This CDR3 comprises 12 residues. The V end was cut by 4 bases, the J end by 10 bases, with 10 bases between. Germline V CDR1 and CDR2: SEHNR, FQNEAQ (reference sequence). CDR3: CASSSNAVELFF. CDR3 DNA sequence: TGTGCCAGCAGCTCGAATGCGGTGGAGCTGTTTTTT.

CDR3 region: CASSYHNSEQYF. The CDR3 nucleotides read TGTGCCAGCAGTTACCACAACTCCGAGCAGTACTTC. The chain carries TRBV6-6 and TRBJ2-4; no definite D call. The DNA matches TRBJ2-7 better at its end, which makes the J call doubtful. Per germline, CDR1 MNHNY and CDR2 SVGAGI (reference sequence). The CDR3 has 12 residues.

This chain connects TRBV13 to TRBJ2-3; unclear D gene. The CDR3 loop spans 13 amino acids. V gave up 1 base and J gave up 9 bases, with 11 bases separating them. Germline CDR1 PRHDT, CDR2 FYEKMQ (reference sequence). Written as DNA, the CDR3 is TGTGCCAGCAGCTTAGAGCCCCTCTGGACGCAGTATTTT. Its protein is CASSLEPLWTQYF.

In this sample, this clonotype turned up many times. This chain joins TRBV2 and TRBJ2-7; 9 bases line up with TRBD1. Germline V gives CDR1 SNHLY, CDR2 FYNNEI. J was trimmed by 3 bases and V by 6 bases; bases with no gene match: 3. This CDR3 spans 13 amino acids. CDR3 residues: CASRTGGNYEQYF. CDR3 nucleotide sequence: TGTGCCAGCAGGACAGGGGGAAACTACGAGCAGTACTTC.

This clonotype was detected once. The chain couples TRBV5-1 to TRBJ1-1; no definite D call. Germline V gene data show CDR1 as SGHRS and CDR2 as YFSETQ. The length of the CDR3 is 15 residues. The germline V and J ends were trimmed by 5 bases and 11 bases, with 25 bases remaining between them. The CDR3 region is CASSSAAAGTLNAFF. The CDR3 region has the DNA TGCGCCAGCAGTTCCGCGGCAGCTGGAACACTGAACGCTTTCTTT.

This clonotype was seen only a few times. The chain combines TRBV18 with TRBJ2-3; TRBD2 aligns across 10 bases. The CDR3 length is 19 residues. J gave up 4 bases and V 3 bases, and 16 bases lay outside the gene matches. Germline V gene data show CDR1 as KGHSH and CDR2 as LQKENI. This CDR3 reads CASSPGLAASVGIPDTQYF. In DNA form, the CDR3 reads TGTGCCAGCTCACCTGGACTAGCGGCATCAGTGGGCATCCCAGATACGCAGTATTTT.

The rearrangement uses TRBV6-5 and TRBJ2-2; perhaps TRBD2 as D (6 bases). The CDR3 loop spans 15 amino acids. The V and J ends lost 8 bases and 4 bases respectively, with 17 bases between them. Per the germline V gene, CDR1 is MNHEY and CDR2 is SVGAGI. Here the CDR3 reads CASPGGVSGTGELFF. CDR3 DNA: TGTGCCAGCCCCGGGGGAGTTTCGGGCACCGGGGAGCTGTTTTTT.

The chain uses TRBV6-1 and TRBJ2-7, with no clear D. This CDR3 is 16 amino acids long. Germline V gene sequence: CDR1 MNHNS, CDR2 SASEGT. The V end lost 9 bases, the J end lost 5 bases, and 26 bases lay between the germline ends. The CDR3 here is CASDGRGQGRWDEQYF. The CDR3, as DNA: TGTGCCAGTGACGGTCGTGGGCAAGGCCGCTGGGACGAGCAGTACTTC.

The chain carries TRBV10-3 and TRBJ2-5, with TRBD1 as a possible D gene (6 bases). Trimming removed 6 bases at V and 0 bases at J, with 11 bases between. Germline CDR1 is ENHRY and CDR2 is SYGVKD. CDR3 size: 14 residues. CDR3 bases: TGTGCCATCAGACAGGGCGGCCACCAAGAGACCCAGTACTTC. Translated: CAIRQGGHQETQYF.

This clonotype was observed a few times. The rearrangement links TRBV18 to TRBJ2-1; TRBD1 aligns across 7 bases. With V trimmed by 0 bases and J by 4 bases, 6 bases remained unmatched. Germline V lookup: CDR1 KGHSH, CDR2 LQKENI. The CDR3 sequence is 16 residues long. The CDR3 nucleotides read TGTGCCAGCTCACCACCCAAGACAGGGAATTACAATGAGCAGTTCTTC. Amino acids: CASSPPKTGNYNEQFF.

This sequence joins TRBV7-2 and TRBJ1-1; D remains ambiguous. Germline V gives CDR1 SGHTA, CDR2 FQGNSA. The CDR3 loop spans 15 amino acids. Trimming shortened V by 2 bases and J by 1 base, and 11 bases separated the two germline ends. CDR3: CASSLSRTANTEAFF. CDR3 nucleotide sequence: TGTGCCAGCAGCTTATCCCGGACGGCGAACACTGAAGCTTTCTTT.

The V and J genes are TRBV7-9 and TRBJ2-3; D is ambiguous. This CDR3 has 17 amino acids. The germline V gene has CDR1 SEHNR and CDR2 FQNEAQ (reference sequence). V was cut by 1 base and J by 4 bases, with 18 bases left in between. For the CDR3, the DNA is TGTGCCAGCAGCTTAGAGTTTGTGCCGCGGAGCCCAGATACGCAGTATTTT. Its translation is CASSLEFVPRSPDTQYF.

This clonotype was counted at least ten times. The rearrangement links TRBV10-3 to TRBJ2-1, with D hard to call. Germline V gives CDR1 ENHRY, CDR2 SYGVKD. The CDR3 has 15 amino acids. V lost 0 bases to trimming and J lost 4 bases, with 10 bases between them. CDR3 region: CAISESGLGYNEQFF. The CDR3 nucleotides read TGTGCCATCAGTGAGTCCGGGCTAGGTTACAATGAGCAGTTCTTC.

This sequence joins TRBV20-1 and TRBJ2-7; tentative D call: TRBD1 (6 bases). This CDR3 is 11 amino acids long. The germline V gene has CDR1 DFQATT and CDR2 SNEGSKA (reference sequence). The germline V and J ends were trimmed by 1 base and 6 bases, with 7 bases remaining between them. The CDR3 here is CSARGTVEQYF. The CDR3 coding sequence is TGCAGTGCTAGAGGGACAGTCGAGCAGTACTTC.

The CDR3 sequence: CASSYRQGDEAFF. In DNA, the CDR3 is TGTGCCAGCAGTTACAGGCAGGGGGATGAAGCTTTCTTT. The chain employs TRBV6-5 and TRBJ1-1; 7 bases are shared with TRBD1. V gave up 2 bases and J gave up 7 bases; unmatched junction bases: 4. The germline CDR1 and CDR2 sequences are MNHEY and SVGAGI. The CDR3 covers 13 residues.

This clonotype was seen a handful of times. The rearrangement uses TRBV27 and TRBJ2-3; TRBD2 aligns across 12 bases. The V gene end was trimmed by 0 bases and the J gene end by 3 bases; junction bases not matched to a gene: 7. The CDR3 runs 18 residues. CDR1 is MNHEY and CDR2 is SMNVEV in the germline V gene (reference sequence). Written as DNA, the CDR3 is TGTGCCAGCAGTTTATCGCTCCCGACTAGCGGGAGTACAGATACGCAGTATTTT. This gives the protein CASSLSLPTSGSTDTQYF.

This clonotype turned up a few times. The V call is TRBV20-1, the J call TRBJ2-5; 9 bases match TRBD1. This CDR3 spans 16 amino acids. From germline, CDR1 is DFQATT and CDR2 SNEGSKA (reference sequence). Losses at the gene ends were 2 bases for V and 1 base for J; bases not matched to a gene: 8. In nucleotides, the CDR3 is TGCAGTGCTAGAACCAACAGGGGGCCCCGCCAAGAGACCCAGTACTTC. This sequence encodes CSARTNRGPRQETQYF.

The chain has TRBV6-1 and TRBJ1-2, with D possibly matching TRBD1 (6 bases). The V gene's germline CDR1 is MNHNS and CDR2 SASEGT. The CDR3 contains 14 residues. V was clipped by 2 bases and J by 4 bases, with 11 bases between them. The CDR3 region is CASSEYGGGYGYTF. CDR3 coding DNA: TGTGCCAGCAGTGAATACGGAGGGGGCTATGGCTACACCTTC.

This clonotype has a handful of counts. As DNA, the CDR3 is TGTGCCAGCAGCCCGGGGACAGGGACGCAGTATTTT. It yields the protein CASSPGTGTQYF. This chain links TRBV7-2 with TRBJ2-3; 9 bases line up with TRBD1. V was clipped by 5 bases and J by 9 bases; unmatched bases: 3. CDR3 length equals 12 residues. Germline CDR1 reads SGHTA; CDR2 reads FQGNSA.

This clonotype was recorded at least ten times. The V call is TRBV12-3 or TRBV12-4, the J call TRBJ1-4; TRBD1 matches at 11 bases. V shed 6 bases, J shed 7 bases, and the junction held 1 base outside the gene matches. The CDR3 covers 13 residues. The CDR3 protein is CASSGTGGEKLFF. CDR3 nucleotide sequence: TGTGCCAGCAGCGGGACAGGGGGTGAAAAACTGTTTTTT.

In its sample, this clonotype was seen once. Since a far larger clone is one base different, this is likely a read error. The V gene is TRBV4-2, the J gene TRBJ2-3, with TRBD2 matching 10 bases. Looked up from germline, CDR1 is LGHNA and CDR2 is YNFKEQ. This CDR3 has 15 residues. CDR3 nucleotide sequence: TGTGCCAGCAGCCTTGGACTAGCGGTCACAGATACGCAGTCTTTT. It is translated as CASSLGLAVTDTQSF.

Only a few counts were recorded for this clonotype. The rearrangement joins TRBV20-1 to TRBJ2-5, with 9 nucleotides matching TRBD1. Germline V gene sequence: CDR1 DFQATT, CDR2 SNEGSKA (reference sequence). This CDR3 comprises 15 residues. V dropped 6 bases and J dropped 2; count of bases not matched to a gene: 10. The CDR3 DNA reads TGCAGTGCCAGAACAGGGGGCGGTGGACAAGAGACCCAGTACTTC. Residues: CSARTGGGGQETQYF.

The rearrangement joins TRBV4-1 to TRBJ1-5; D is unclear. V lost 1 base and J lost 0, with 10 bases in between. Per germline, CDR1 MGHRA and CDR2 YSYEKL. CDR3 size: 16 residues. The CDR3 here is CASSQVGRGSNQPQHF. The CDR3 DNA reads TGCGCCAGCAGCCAAGTGGGTAGAGGTAGCAATCAGCCCCAGCATTTT.